These 14 T cell receptor beta chains came from one sample sequenced in a study of OX40 agonist ivuxolimab in advanced cancers. The repertoire was sequenced with immunoSEQ multiplex PCR; TCRdb's copy has only in-frame clones and lacks some. The sample holds roughly 80,000 clones; 85% are singletons and the top ten take approximately 0.57%. The starting material was CD4+ or CD8+ T cells sorted from blood, obtained in a trial of the OX40 agonist ivuxolimab. The source of these receptors is an adult with an advanced solid tumor such as melanoma, head and neck, liver or kidney cancer.

The chain has TRBV19 and TRBJ1-2; D gene ambiguous. V shed 2 bases and J shed 1 base, with 5 bases lying between them. CDR1 is LNHDA, CDR2 SQIVND, per germline (reference sequence). The CDR3 is made up of 13 amino acids. The CDR3 bases are TGTGCCAGTAGTATAAACAATAACTATGGCTACACCTTC. Translation gives CASSINNNYGYTF.

The rearrangement links TRBV12-5 to TRBJ1-1; D unclear. Germline CDR1 LGHNT, CDR2 FRNRAP. The CDR3 sequence is 12 residues long. V lost 6 bases to trimming and J lost 10 bases, with 15 bases between them. CDR3 residues: CASGSQPGAAFF. The DNA of the CDR3 is TGTGCTAGTGGCTCACAGCCGGGAGCAGCTTTCTTT.

J is TRBJ2-7 and V is TRBV7-2; the D gene is possibly TRBD1 (6 bases). Trimming took 5 bases from V and 6 from J, leaving 8 bases between them. This CDR3 is built from 11 residues. CDR1 is SGHTA and CDR2 is FQGNSA in the germline V gene. CDR3 amino acids: CASSTGIEQYF. The CDR3 DNA follows: TGTGCCAGCAGCACAGGGATCGAGCAGTACTTC.

The chain employs TRBV5-4 and TRBJ2-4; TRBD2 matches at 15 bases. The CDR3 loop spans 15 amino acids. CDR1 is SGHNT, CDR2 YYREEE, per germline (reference sequence). With V trimmed by 2 bases and J by 15 bases, 9 bases remained unmatched. CDR3 sequence: CASSFAGLAGGFPYF. The DNA for the CDR3 is TGTGCCAGCAGCTTCGCGGGACTAGCGGGGGGATTTCCGTACTTC. The full variable domain, rest sourced from reference TRBV5-4 and TRBJ2-4, is ETGVTQSPTHLIKTRGQQVTLRCSSQSGHNTVSWYQQALGQGPQFIFQYYREEENGRGNFPPRFSGLQFPNYSSELNVNALELDDSALYLCASSFAGLAGGFPYFGAGTRLSVL.

This clone was recorded once. The V and J genes are TRBV11-2 and TRBJ1-2; 7 bases agree with TRBD1. Germline V lookup: CDR1 SGHAT, CDR2 FQNNGV. V lost 1 base and J lost 7; bases outside the gene matches: 6. This CDR3 contains 14 residues. The CDR3: CASSLGLQGSGYTF. The CDR3 DNA sequence: TGTGCCAGCAGCTTAGGCTTACAGGGGAGTGGCTACACCTTC.

This clone has only a few counts. This chain links TRBV9 with TRBJ2-5; D not certain. This CDR3 contains 14 residues. Trimming shortened V by 4 bases and J by 1 base, and 11 bases separated the two germline ends. Germline CDR1 and CDR2: SGDLS and YYNGEE. CDR3 bases: TGTGCCAGCAGCCCTTCCTACGCCCAAGAGACCCAGTACTTC. Its protein product is CASSPSYAQETQYF.

The J gene is TRBJ1-2, the V gene TRBV29-1; D possibly corresponds to TRBD1 (6 bases). The CDR3 covers 12 residues. V lost 3 bases to trimming and J lost 2 bases, with 7 bases between them. The germline V gene has CDR1 SQVTM and CDR2 ANQGSEA. The CDR3 DNA follows: TGCAGCGTTGAGACAGGCAACTATGGCTACACCTTC. Amino acids: CSVETGNYGYTF.

The V and J genes are TRBV7-9 and TRBJ1-6, with a weak D call TRBD1 (5 bases). The V gene lost 4 bases and the J gene lost 4 bases, with 11 bases spanning the gap. Germline assignment: CDR1 SEHNR and CDR2 FQNEAQ (reference sequence). CDR3 length: 15 residues. The CDR3 nucleotides are TGTGCCAGCAGCTCGAGGGGACCTTATAATTCACCCCTCCACTTT. It is translated as CASSSRGPYNSPLHF.

V is TRBV18 and J is TRBJ2-3, with TRBD2 identical over 10 bases. Germline CDR1 reads KGHSH; CDR2 reads LQKENI. This CDR3 region has 18 residues. The V gene end was trimmed by 0 bases and the J gene end by 3 bases; junction bases not matched to a gene: 9. The CDR3 DNA reads TGTGCCAGCTCACCACCATACAGCGGGGGGGCCGGGACAGATACGCAGTATTTT. Encoded protein: CASSPPYSGGAGTDTQYF.

The chain has TRBV9 and TRBJ1-2; TRBD1 agrees at 11 bases. CDR1 SGDLS and CDR2 YYNGEE come from the germline V gene. This CDR3 contains 16 residues. V lost 3 bases, J lost 3 bases, and 7 bases stayed unmatched. The CDR3 spells CASSARTGGRDYGYTF. The CDR3 DNA reads TGTGCCAGCAGCGCAAGGACAGGGGGCAGAGACTATGGCTACACCTTC.

The V call is TRBV7-6, the J call TRBJ2-7; D may correspond to TRBD1 or TRBD2 (5 bases each). Germline loops: CDR1 SGHVS, CDR2 FNYEAQ. Trimming removed 2 bases from V and 2 bases from J, with 13 bases in between. CDR3 length equals 15 residues. This CDR3 reads CASSLSPGAPYEQYF. The CDR3, as DNA: TGTGCCAGCAGCTTATCTCCCGGGGCTCCCTACGAGCAGTACTTC.

The chain joins TRBV7-6 to TRBJ2-2; 9 nucleotides agree with TRBD2. There are 15 residues in the CDR3. CDR1 is SGHVS and CDR2 is FNYEAQ in the germline V gene. V gave up 5 bases and J gave up 10 bases; unmatched junction bases: 11. CDR3: CASSPVLRGGAELFF. CDR3 in DNA: TGTGCCAGCAGCCCCGTTTTGCGGGGGGGCGCGGAGCTGTTTTTT.

The chain couples TRBV6-5 to TRBJ1-5; 9 bases align to TRBD1. V shed 6 bases and J 7 bases; nucleotides not matched to a gene: 4. CDR1 and CDR2 (germline): MNHEY, SVGAGI. The CDR3 spans 13 residues. This CDR3 is CASSIQGAQPQHF. The CDR3 nucleotides read TGTGCCAGCAGCATACAGGGGGCCCAGCCCCAGCATTTT.

The V and J genes are TRBV5-3 and TRBJ1-2; tentatively, D is TRBD1 (6 bases). TRBV5-3 is identified as an open reading frame with a role that is uncertain. Trimming left V 2 bases short and J 8 bases short, with 28 bases between. The CDR3 is made up of 18 amino acids. The CDR3, as DNA: TGTGCCAGAAGCTTTAGTTCGGGGGCCCTCCAACTCCTCGGCGGCTACACCTTC. Its translation is CARSFSSGALQLLGGYTF.